The source of this T cell receptor beta chain is a study of neurological immune-mediated disorders. Notes on the study in general: In multiple sclerosis patients, the repertoire cluster was unrelated to clinical or MRI findings.

The team produced cDNA through 5'RACE using 10-nucleotide random UMIs. Sequencing runs each yielded over 170 million TCR-beta sequences from 15-18 subjects. TCRdb used MiXCR to reprocess the 5' RACE reads, holding one entry per CDR3 protein. The repertoire includes roughly 52,000 distinct CDR3 sequences, about 4% of them detected once, and around 2% sits in the top ten. In germline, CDR1 is SGHRS, CDR2 YFSETQ. There are 16 residues in the CDR3. V lost 4 bases and J lost 9; bases outside the gene matches: 18. Ten or more counts support this clonotype. Its specificity is not known. This rearrangement joins TRBV5-1 to TRBJ2-7; 8 nucleotides line up with TRBD2. The receptor's source is a woman aged 40 to 50 with multiple sclerosis. What was sequenced was CD4+ T cells from blood. CDR3 region: CASSLGFGRGDGTQYF. The CDR3 nucleotides are TGCGCCAGCAGCCTGGGATTCGGGAGGGGGGACGGAACGCAGTACTTC.